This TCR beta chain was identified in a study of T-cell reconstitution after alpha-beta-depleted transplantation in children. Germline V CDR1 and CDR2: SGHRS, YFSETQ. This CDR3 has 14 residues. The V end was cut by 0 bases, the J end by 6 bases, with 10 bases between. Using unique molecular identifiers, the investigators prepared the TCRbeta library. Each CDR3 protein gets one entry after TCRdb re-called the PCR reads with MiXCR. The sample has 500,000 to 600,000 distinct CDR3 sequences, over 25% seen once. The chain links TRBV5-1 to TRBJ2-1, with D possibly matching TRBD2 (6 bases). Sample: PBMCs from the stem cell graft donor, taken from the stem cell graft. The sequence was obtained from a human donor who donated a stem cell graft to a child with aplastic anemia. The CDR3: CASSLVGSGNEQFF. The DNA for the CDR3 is TGCGCCAGCAGCTTGGTAGGTAGCGGCAATGAGCAGTTCTTC.